The sequence of this T cell receptor beta chain was determined in a study of human T cells and chemical hapten exposure. On the study more broadly: Sensitization employed 2% DPC on approximately 2 cm by approximately 2 cm of upper inner arm skin. Diphenylcyclopropenone doses were given weekly to the scalps of patients across the roughly 22-week study. There were per-sample TCR yield variations, arising mainly from small pooled library volume differences.

Each CDR3 protein is one row after TCRdb ran MiXCR on the RACE reads. The repertoire holds about 110,000 distinct CDR3 sequences, with approximately 9.9% as singletons. Noted time point: patch test 1, 2 weeks after DPC sensitization. Treatment described: therapeutic diphenylcyclopropenone sensitization with weekly scalp DPC. The CDR3 totals 13 residues. V was pared by 6 bases and J by 1 base, with 9 bases between. CDR1 is KGHSH, CDR2 LQKENI, per germline. This clonotype came up many times. J is TRBJ1-1 and V is TRBV18, with D hard to call. The clonotype was recovered from a middle-aged woman with alopecia areata. Some clones in this sample may be carry-over from other donors' samples. The sample in question was whole blood, obtained in connection with sensitization to the hapten diphenylcyclopropenone (DPC). The CDR3 here is CASSPQKNTEAFF. CDR3 DNA sequence: TGTGCCAGCTCGCCTCAGAAGAACACTGAAGCTTTCTTT.